The 24 T cell receptor beta chains below come from one sample, sequenced in a study of CD8 T cells in Susac syndrome. The RNA input was roughly 0.45 to 1 ug, and it was reverse transcribed with random hexamers. One entry per CDR3 protein, called by TCRdb with MiXCR from the immunoSEQ multiplex PCR reads. Of over 120,000 distinct CDR3 sequences in the sample, roughly 94% were seen once. Sequencing was carried out using CD4+ T cells from PBMCs. These receptors all stem from a human donor in good health.

The chain is built from TRBV7-8 and TRBJ2-7; a possible D gene is TRBD1 (6 bases). Germline V gene data show CDR1 as SGHVS and CDR2 as FQNEAQ. Between the trimmed V and J ends, which lost 3 bases and 4 bases, there was a span of 10 bases. The CDR3 is 13 amino acids. The CDR3 region is CASSFTGKYEQYF. The CDR3 DNA reads TGTGCCAGCAGCTTTACAGGGAAGTACGAGCAGTACTTC. Filled out from reference TRBV7-8 and TRBJ2-7, the complete variable domain reads GAGVSQSPRYKVAKRGQDVALRCDPISGHVSLFWYQQALGQGPEFLTYFQNEAQLDKSGLPSDRFFAERPEGSVSTLKIQRTQQEDSAVYLCASSFTGKYEQYFGPGTRLTVT.

J is TRBJ2-5 and V is TRBV6-6; D perhaps matches TRBD2 (7 bases). The CDR3 loop spans 15 amino acids. In germline, CDR1 is MNHNY, CDR2 SVGAGI (reference sequence). V lost 6 bases to trimming and J lost 5 bases, with 19 bases between them. CDR3 DNA: TGTGCCAGCAGACCCGCGAAGGGGGGGCAGGAGACCCAGTACTTC. Its protein product is CASRPAKGGQETQYF.

The V and J genes are TRBV3-1 and TRBJ1-5; D uncertain. Trimming left V 0 bases short and J 4 bases short, with 4 bases between. There are 13 residues in the CDR3. Germline V lookup: CDR1 LGHDT, CDR2 YNNKEL (reference sequence). CDR3 nucleotides: TGTGCCAGCAGCCAAGATCGGAATCAGCCCCAGCATTTT. Amino acid sequence: CASSQDRNQPQHF.

The V and J genes are TRBV7-2 and TRBJ2-3; tentative D call: TRBD1 (5 bases). Trimming cost V 5 bases and J 9 bases, with 12 bases left between them. The length of the CDR3 is 12 residues. The germline CDR1 and CDR2 sequences are SGHTA and FQGNSA. CDR3 DNA sequence: TGTGCCAGCAGCACACAGGTGACCACGCAGTATTTT. Amino acid sequence: CASSTQVTTQYF.

The table lists this clonotype with a count of one. The J gene is TRBJ2-7, the V gene TRBV29-1; a weak D match, TRBD1 (6 bases). The CDR3 extends over 12 amino acids. The germline V and J ends were trimmed by 6 bases and 0 bases, with 9 bases remaining between them. Germline V gene sequence: CDR1 SQVTM, CDR2 ANQGSEA. Here the CDR3 reads CSVGTYSYEQYF. CDR3 nucleotides: TGCAGCGTGGGGACATACTCCTACGAGCAGTACTTC.

This chain connects TRBV30 to TRBJ1-5, with 8 positions matching TRBD1. V shed 2 bases and J 7 bases; nucleotides not matched to a gene: 7. There are 14 residues in the CDR3. CDR1 is GTSNPN, CDR2 SVGIG, per germline (reference sequence). The CDR3 protein is CAWSPGGANQPQHF. The CDR3 region has the DNA TGTGCCTGGAGTCCAGGGGGCGCGAACCAGCCCCAGCATTTT.

The genes are TRBV19 and TRBJ2-7; 11 positions agree with TRBD2. V was pared by 5 bases and J by 6 bases, with 6 bases of the junction left unmatched. The CDR3 totals 14 residues. Germline values: CDR1 LNHDA, CDR2 SQIVND (reference sequence). CDR3 amino acids: CASSLTSGISEQYF. CDR3 in DNA: TGTGCCAGTAGTCTGACTAGCGGGATTAGCGAGCAGTACTTC.

This clonotype was picked up one time. The chain combines TRBV2 with TRBJ2-2, with D unclear. The CDR3 length is 14 residues. Trimming stripped 7 bases from V and 8 bases from J, with 17 bases between. CDR1 SNHLY and CDR2 FYNNEI come from the germline V gene. The CDR3 DNA sequence: TGTGCCAGCAATAGAGACGGCTTCGGGGGGGAGCTGTTTTTT. Its translation is CASNRDGFGGELFF.

This chain uses TRBV30 with TRBJ1-5; 7 nucleotides line up with TRBD1. The CDR3 has 14 residues. V lost 2 bases and J lost 2; bases outside the gene matches: 3. Germline V gene sequence: CDR1 GTSNPN, CDR2 SVGIG (reference sequence). CDR3: CAWSKGQGNQPQHF. CDR3 coding DNA: TGTGCCTGGAGTAAAGGACAGGGCAATCAGCCCCAGCATTTT.

The chain uses TRBV20-1 and TRBJ2-2; the D gene is possibly TRBD1 (7 bases). Germline V lookup: CDR1 DFQATT, CDR2 SNEGSKA (reference sequence). This CDR3 spans 14 amino acids. Deletions cut 5 bases from V and 5 bases from J, with 15 bases between. The CDR3 sequence is CSAPLRGETGELFF. The CDR3 bases are TGCAGTGCTCCTCTCAGGGGGGAGACCGGGGAGCTGTTTTTT.

The genes are TRBV6-5 and TRBJ2-3; a weak D match, TRBD2 (6 bases). The CDR3 covers 15 residues. CDR1 is MNHEY, CDR2 SVGAGI, per germline. Trimming removed 2 bases from V and 0 bases from J, with 9 bases in between. CDR3 protein: CASSYEGTSTDTQYF. CDR3 in DNA: TGTGCCAGCAGTTACGAGGGGACTAGCACAGATACGCAGTATTTT.

As DNA, the CDR3 is TGTGCCACCAGTGATTTAGGGACTAGCGGGATAGAGACCCAGTACTTC. Translating gives CATSDLGTSGIETQYF. The chain uses TRBV24-1 and TRBJ2-5, with 13 bases aligning to TRBD2. CDR3 size: 16 residues. Germline V lookup: CDR1 KGHDR, CDR2 SFDVKD. The V and J ends lost 1 base and 4 bases, in that order; junction bases with no gene match: 2.

This clonotype was seen only once. V gene TRBV7-2 combines with J gene TRBJ2-1, with TRBD1 matching 10 bases. Germline V lookup: CDR1 SGHTA, CDR2 FQGNSA. The CDR3 runs to 15 residues. Trimming cost V 7 bases and J 0 bases; bases outside gene matches: 3. CDR3 in DNA: TGTGCCAGCAACCGGGACAGGGGCTCCTACAATGAGCAGTTCTTC. It encodes CASNRDRGSYNEQFF.

The chain has TRBV2 and TRBJ2-5; D is perhaps TRBD1 or TRBD2 (6 bases each). Germline V gene lookup returns CDR1 SNHLY and CDR2 FYNNEI. This CDR3 is built from 19 residues. Trimming took 5 bases from V and 3 from J, leaving 28 bases between them. CDR3 coding DNA: TGTGCCAGCAGTCGTCAGGGGCTAGCGATCGGAGTGCGGAAAGAGACCCAGTACTTC. Its translation: CASSRQGLAIGVRKETQYF.

V and J are TRBV6-2 or TRBV6-3 and TRBJ1-5; D is unresolved. V was trimmed by 2 bases and J by 7 bases, leaving 6 bases between them. The CDR3 runs to 12 residues. Germline assignment: CDR1 MNHEY and CDR2 SVGEGT. CDR3 DNA sequence: TGTGCCAGCAGTTACGGGAGGCAGCCCCAGCATTTT. Amino acid sequence: CASSYGRQPQHF.

The gene calls are TRBV15 and TRBJ2-1; D unclear. The CDR3 has 14 amino acids. Germline V gene lookup returns CDR1 LNHNV and CDR2 YYDKDF (reference sequence). Trimming stripped 0 bases from V and 2 bases from J, with 5 bases between. In DNA, the CDR3 is TGTGCCACCAGCAGAGATACTACCTACAATGAGCAGTTCTTC. This codes for CATSRDTTYNEQFF.

This CDR3 is CASSYRDRPYEQYF. As DNA, the CDR3 is TGTGCCAGCAGTTACCGGGACAGACCCTACGAGCAGTACTTC. The chain carries TRBV6-5 and TRBJ2-7; TRBD1 aligns across 7 bases. V lost 2 bases to trimming and J lost 2 bases; unmatched junction nucleotides: 3. CDR1 and CDR2 from the germline V gene are MNHEY and SVGAGI. The CDR3 loop spans 14 amino acids.

The chain employs TRBV7-2 and TRBJ1-5, with 7 bases lining up with TRBD1. Unmatched junction bases numbered 5, after V lost 4 bases and J lost 8 bases. This CDR3 is 13 amino acids long. Germline V lookup: CDR1 SGHTA, CDR2 FQGNSA. The CDR3 sequence: CASSYDRVKPQHF. The DNA for the CDR3 is TGTGCCAGCAGCTACGACAGGGTTAAGCCCCAGCATTTT.

The chain combines TRBV6-1 with TRBJ2-1; 7 nucleotides line up with TRBD2. J lost 7 bases, V lost 3 bases, and 9 bases had no gene match. The CDR3 contains 15 residues. From germline, CDR1 is MNHNS and CDR2 SASEGT. The CDR3 here is CASSDYRGRGNEQFF. In nucleotides, the CDR3 is TGTGCCAGCAGTGATTATAGAGGGAGGGGTAATGAGCAGTTCTTC.

This chain uses TRBV5-6 with TRBJ1-1; D might be TRBD1 (6 bases). The CDR3 covers 15 residues. The V and J ends lost 4 bases and 0 bases respectively, with 13 bases between them. Germline V CDR1 and CDR2: SGHDT, YYEEEE. CDR3 in DNA: TGTGCCAGCAGCCGAGGACAGCTCATGAACACTGAAGCTTTCTTT. Residues: CASSRGQLMNTEAFF.

The chain recombines TRBV20-1 with TRBJ2-1, with TRBD2 matching 8 bases. CDR1 is DFQATT, CDR2 SNEGSKA, per germline (reference sequence). The CDR3 runs to 15 residues. V lost 1 base, J lost 0 bases, and 2 bases stayed unmatched. CDR3: CSARVSGSSYNEQFF. CDR3 bases: TGCAGTGCTAGAGTGAGCGGGAGCTCCTACAATGAGCAGTTCTTC.

The V gene is TRBV30, the J gene TRBJ1-2, with 9 nucleotides matching TRBD1. V lost 3 bases and J lost 4; bases outside the gene matches: 6. There are 14 residues in the CDR3. Germline V lookup: CDR1 GTSNPN, CDR2 SVGIG (reference sequence). CDR3 protein: CAWRPGQGVYGYTF. In DNA, the CDR3 is TGTGCCTGGAGGCCGGGACAGGGTGTCTATGGCTACACCTTC.

This clonotype was counted a few times. The chain employs TRBV6-2 or TRBV6-3 and TRBJ2-7; 7 bases match TRBD2. J was trimmed by 4 bases and V by 6 bases; bases with no gene match: 9. This CDR3 comprises 14 residues. From germline, CDR1 is MNHEY and CDR2 SVGEGT. The CDR3 here is CASRRSGDLYEQYF. The DNA of the CDR3 is TGTGCCAGCAGACGCAGCGGGGATCTTTACGAGCAGTACTTC.

This chain uses TRBV24-1 with TRBJ1-5; D perhaps matches TRBD1 (5 bases). Germline CDR1 reads KGHDR; CDR2 reads SFDVKD. Trimming took 3 bases from V and 6 from J, leaving 11 bases between them. This CDR3 comprises 14 residues. CDR3 residues: CATSDPGSAQPQHF. CDR3 bases: TGTGCCACCAGTGATCCAGGGTCGGCTCAGCCCCAGCATTTT.